The entry that follows covers one T cell receptor beta chain sequence. Its target is not known. The data were taken from a study of T cell responses to AZD1222 COVID-19 vaccine. General observations from the study: Baseline serostatus was positive in only a handful of AZD1222 recipients. When two AZD1222 doses had been given, Spike-specific TCR breadth and depth rose.

Sequencing used immunoSEQ multiplex PCR; TCRdb keeps in-frame clones, though not all of them. The table includes roughly 150,000 clones, 90% to 95% detected once. J lost 0 bases, V lost 8 bases, and 13 bases had no gene match. Germline values: CDR1 MNHNY, CDR2 SVGAGI (reference sequence). The CDR3 has 16 residues. The sequence was obtained from an adult who received the AZD1222 COVID-19 vaccine. This chain uses TRBV6-6 with TRBJ2-7; 7 bases fit TRBD2. The specimen was peripheral blood, collected 28 days after the second AZD1222 dose. For the CDR3, the DNA is TGTGCCAGCTCAACAGGACTAGGTTCGAGCTCCTACGAGCAGTACTTC. Translating gives CASSTGLGSSSYEQYF.